The sequence of this TCR beta chain was determined in a study of blood T cell repertoires in COVID-19. V lost 10 bases and J lost 1, with 8 bases in between. CDR3 length: 12 residues. The germline CDR1 and CDR2 sequences are MDHEN and SYDVKM. This clone has only one observation. Assay used: immunoSEQ multiplex PCR; TCRdb lists only in-frame clones, some missing. This sample has roughly 250,000 clones, with approximately 80% found just once. The sample consisted of peripheral blood. The rearrangement joins TRBV28 to TRBJ1-5, with TRBD1 as a possible D gene (6 bases). The receptor's source is a woman older than 75 with active or convalescent COVID-19. This CDR3 is CAIQGSNQPQHF. Written as DNA, the CDR3 is TGTGCCATACAGGGAAGCAATCAGCCCCAGCATTTT.